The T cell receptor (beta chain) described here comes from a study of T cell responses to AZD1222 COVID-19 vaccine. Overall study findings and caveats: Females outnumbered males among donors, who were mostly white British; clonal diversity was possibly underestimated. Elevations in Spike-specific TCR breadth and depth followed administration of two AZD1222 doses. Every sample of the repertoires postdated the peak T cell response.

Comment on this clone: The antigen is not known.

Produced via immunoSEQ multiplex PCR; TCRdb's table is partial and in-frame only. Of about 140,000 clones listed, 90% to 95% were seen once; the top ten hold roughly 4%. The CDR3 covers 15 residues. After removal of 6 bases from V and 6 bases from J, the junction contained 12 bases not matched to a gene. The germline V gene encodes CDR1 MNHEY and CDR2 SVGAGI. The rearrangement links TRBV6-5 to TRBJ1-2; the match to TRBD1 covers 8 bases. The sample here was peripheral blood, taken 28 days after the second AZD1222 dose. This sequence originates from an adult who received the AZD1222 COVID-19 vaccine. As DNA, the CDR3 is TGTGCCAGCAGCGCTACCCAGGGACAGGTCGATGGCTACACCTTC. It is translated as CASSATQGQVDGYTF.